The rows below give T cell receptor beta chains drawn from one sample of a study of blood T cell repertoires in COVID-19. Assay used: immunoSEQ multiplex PCR; TCRdb lists only in-frame clones, some missing. The sample carries about 300,000 clones, 85% recorded once. Sequencing was done on a sample of PBMCs or T cells enriched from blood (not recorded which). The receptor source for this set is a woman aged 25 to 45 who had been exposed to COVID-19. Each CDR3 is given without its conserved first and last residue. Fields, in order: CDR3 protein, J gene, clone size, V gene. The size field is filled for only some rows; it gives once, few, many or a size class.

ASRPGLASHEQY,TRBJ2-7,-,TRBV27
ASRIGGGEQY,TRBJ2-7,-,TRBV2
ASSRQGDNADTQY,TRBJ2-3,once,TRBV18
ASRGTSGRALDTQY,TRBJ2-3,-,TRBV28
AWTGQSKNSPLH,TRBJ1-6,-,TRBV30
ASSPRTGESLH,TRBJ1-6,-,TRBV27
ATWGANTGELF,TRBJ2-2,-,TRBV6-5
ASSLASRGGAYNEQF,TRBJ2-1,-,TRBV7-8
ASSGTGKGYGYT,TRBJ1-2,-,TRBV2
ASSIARETQY,TRBJ2-5,-,TRBV19
ASSPTDTQY,TRBJ2-3,-,TRBV11-2
ASSPDRSHEQY,TRBJ2-7,-,TRBV18
ASRPRGGHGYT,TRBJ1-2,-,TRBV7-8
ASSLGRNYEQY,TRBJ2-7,-,TRBV7-3
ASSPGEDTQY,TRBJ2-3,-,TRBV5-1
ASSRPGQGNNEQF,TRBJ2-1,-,TRBV7-3
ASSSQGYEQY,TRBJ2-7,-,TRBV27
ASRYVGGRHGGETQY,TRBJ2-5,-,TRBV27
ASSLVRPEKLF,TRBJ1-4,-,TRBV28
ASSMGGGSFEQY,TRBJ2-7,-,TRBV19
ASTDQDQYGYT,TRBJ1-2,-,TRBV5-1
ASSRDRPSGANVLT,TRBJ2-6,-,TRBV4-3
SVDVDTEAF,TRBJ1-1,-,TRBV29-1
ASSSAGLNYGYT,TRBJ1-2,few,TRBV7-2
ATSADLGWPQH,TRBJ1-5,-,TRBV24-1
ASSYGGNTDTQY,TRBJ2-3,-,TRBV19
ASSLGGLAGGPFGEQY,TRBJ2-7,-,TRBV7-2
ASSYLSGGAGRETQY,TRBJ2-5,-,TRBV4-3
ASSSQGDNTEAF,TRBJ1-1,-,TRBV18
ASSWDTGGLGETQY,TRBJ2-5,-,TRBV5-1
ASSSGNRGTNEKLF,TRBJ1-4,-,TRBV7-2
AISESLAGGPYEQY,TRBJ2-7,-,TRBV10-3
ASNPSRTGNEKLF,TRBJ1-4,-,TRBV7-9
ASSPGTGHYNEQF,TRBJ2-1,-,TRBV18
ASSFFLGLINEQF,TRBJ2-1,once,TRBV5-1
ASSGLAGGPWAPYEQY,TRBJ2-7,-,TRBV28
ASRGRGRSYNEQF,TRBJ2-1,-,TRBV28
ASKVEGGNQPQH,TRBJ1-5,-,TRBV2
AISESGVNSGNTIY,TRBJ1-3,-,TRBV10-3
ASMAPSSGANVLT,TRBJ2-6,-,TRBV28
ASSAGGSNYGYT,TRBJ1-2,-,TRBV9
ASSLGSGMNTEAF,TRBJ1-1,-,TRBV28
AIGADFYGYT,TRBJ1-2,-,TRBV10-3
ASQPPGQKSPLH,TRBJ1-6,few,TRBV9
AITKDRLNTEAF,TRBJ1-1,-,TRBV10-3
ASSEGGPTSTDTQY,TRBJ2-3,-,TRBV6-1
ASSPRSGDYEQY,TRBJ2-7,-,TRBV5-4
ASSSPGGGRELF,TRBJ2-2,-,TRBV27
ASSPPLGTGNTGELF,TRBJ2-2,-,TRBV9